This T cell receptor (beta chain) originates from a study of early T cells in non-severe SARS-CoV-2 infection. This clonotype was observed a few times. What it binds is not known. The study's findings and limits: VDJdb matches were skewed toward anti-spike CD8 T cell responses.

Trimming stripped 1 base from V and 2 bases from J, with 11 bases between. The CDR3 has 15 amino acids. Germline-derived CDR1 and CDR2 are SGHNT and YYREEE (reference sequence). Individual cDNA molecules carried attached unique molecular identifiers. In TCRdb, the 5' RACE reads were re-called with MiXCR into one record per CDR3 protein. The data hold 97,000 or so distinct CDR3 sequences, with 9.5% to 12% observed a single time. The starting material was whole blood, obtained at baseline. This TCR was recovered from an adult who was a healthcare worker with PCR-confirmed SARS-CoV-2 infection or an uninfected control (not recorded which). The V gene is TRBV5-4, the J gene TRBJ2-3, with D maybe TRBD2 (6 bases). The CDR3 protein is CASSLWGVNTDTQYF. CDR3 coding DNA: TGTGCCAGCAGCTTGTGGGGGGTAAACACAGATACGCAGTATTTT.